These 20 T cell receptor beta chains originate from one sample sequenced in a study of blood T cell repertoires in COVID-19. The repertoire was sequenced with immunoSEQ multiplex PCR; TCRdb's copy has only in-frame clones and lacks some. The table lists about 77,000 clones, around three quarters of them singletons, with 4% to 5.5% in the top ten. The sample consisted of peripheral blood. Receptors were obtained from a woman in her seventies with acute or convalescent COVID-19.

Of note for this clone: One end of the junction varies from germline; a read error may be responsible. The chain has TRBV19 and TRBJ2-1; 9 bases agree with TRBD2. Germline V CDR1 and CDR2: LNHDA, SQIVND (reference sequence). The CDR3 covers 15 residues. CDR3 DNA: TGTGCCAGTAGTATCGGGACTAGCTCCTCCAATGAGCAGTTCTTC. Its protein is CASSIGTSSSNEQFF.

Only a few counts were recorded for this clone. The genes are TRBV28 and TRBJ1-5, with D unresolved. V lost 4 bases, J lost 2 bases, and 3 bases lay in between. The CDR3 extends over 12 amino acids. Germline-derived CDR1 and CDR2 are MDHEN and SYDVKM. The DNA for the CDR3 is TGTGCCAGCAGTTCAGGCAATCAGCCCCAGCATTTT. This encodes CASSSGNQPQHF.

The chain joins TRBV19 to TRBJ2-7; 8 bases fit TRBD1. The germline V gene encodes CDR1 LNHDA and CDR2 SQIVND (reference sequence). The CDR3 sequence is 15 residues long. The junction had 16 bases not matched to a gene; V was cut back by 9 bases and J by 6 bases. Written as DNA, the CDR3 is TGTGCCAGCTGCCCTACCGCGGGACAGGCTGCCGAGCAGTACTTC. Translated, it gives CASCPTAGQAAEQYF.

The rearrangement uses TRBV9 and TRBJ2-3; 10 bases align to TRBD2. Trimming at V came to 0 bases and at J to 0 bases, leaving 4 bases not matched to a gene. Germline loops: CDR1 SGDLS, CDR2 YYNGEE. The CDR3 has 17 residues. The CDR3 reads CASSVVSGGLSTDTQYF. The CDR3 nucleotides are TGTGCCAGCAGCGTAGTTAGCGGGGGGCTTAGCACAGATACGCAGTATTTT.

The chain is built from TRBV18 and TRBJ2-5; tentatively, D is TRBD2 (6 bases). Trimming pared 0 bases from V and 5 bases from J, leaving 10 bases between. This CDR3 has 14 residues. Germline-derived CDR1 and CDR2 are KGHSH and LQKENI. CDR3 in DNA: TGTGCCAGCTCACCACCGAATGGAGGGGAGACCCAGTACTTC. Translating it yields CASSPPNGGETQYF.

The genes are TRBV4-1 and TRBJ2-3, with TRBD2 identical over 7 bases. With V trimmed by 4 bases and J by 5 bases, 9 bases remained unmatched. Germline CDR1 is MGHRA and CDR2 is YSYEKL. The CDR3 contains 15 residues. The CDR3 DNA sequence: TGCGCCAGCAGCCCGACTAGCATAGCAGGAGATACGCAGTATTTT. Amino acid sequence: CASSPTSIAGDTQYF.

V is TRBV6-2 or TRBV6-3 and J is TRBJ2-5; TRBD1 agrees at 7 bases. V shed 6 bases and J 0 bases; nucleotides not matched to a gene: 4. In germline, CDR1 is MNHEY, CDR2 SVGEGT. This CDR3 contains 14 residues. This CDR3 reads CASSFGTDQETQYF. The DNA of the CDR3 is TGTGCCAGCAGCTTCGGGACAGACCAAGAGACCCAGTACTTC.

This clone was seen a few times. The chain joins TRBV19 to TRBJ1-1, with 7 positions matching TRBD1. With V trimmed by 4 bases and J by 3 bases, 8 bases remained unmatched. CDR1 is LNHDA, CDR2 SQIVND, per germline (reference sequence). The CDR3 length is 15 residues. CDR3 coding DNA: TGTGCCAGTAGTACGAACGACAGGGCATACACTGAAGCTTTCTTT. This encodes CASSTNDRAYTEAFF.

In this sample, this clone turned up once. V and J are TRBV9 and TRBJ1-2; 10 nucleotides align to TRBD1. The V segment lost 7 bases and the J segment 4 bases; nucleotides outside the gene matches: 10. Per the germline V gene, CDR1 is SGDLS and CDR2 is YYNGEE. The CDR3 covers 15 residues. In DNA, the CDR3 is TGTGCCAGCGGATTCGGACAGGGGGTAGCCTATGGCTACACCTTC. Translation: CASGFGQGVAYGYTF.

The CDR3 spells CASSELAGGPQETQYF. CDR3 nucleotides: TGTGCCAGCAGTGAACTAGCGGGGGGGCCGCAAGAGACCCAGTACTTC. The genes are TRBV6-1 and TRBJ2-5; 12 bases match TRBD2. The germline gives CDR1 MNHNS, CDR2 SASEGT. J gave up 2 bases and V 2 bases, and 3 bases lay outside the gene matches. This CDR3 has 16 residues.

DNA of the CDR3: TGCGCCAGCAGGAATAACAGGGGCCTACCGAGATATGGCTACACCTTC. Protein sequence: CASRNNRGLPRYGYTF. V and J are TRBV5-1 and TRBJ1-2; 7 bases line up with TRBD1. V was pared by 5 bases and J by 5 bases, with 15 bases of the junction left unmatched. The CDR3 covers 16 residues. Per germline, CDR1 SGHRS and CDR2 YFSETQ. Together with reference TRBV5-1 and TRBJ1-2, the CDR3 gives the full variable domain: KAGVTQTPRYLIKTRGQQVTLSCSPISGHRSVSWYQQTPGQGLQFLFEYFSETQRNKGNFPGRFSGRQFSNSRSEMNVSTLELGDSALYLCASRNNRGLPRYGYTFGSGTRLTVV.

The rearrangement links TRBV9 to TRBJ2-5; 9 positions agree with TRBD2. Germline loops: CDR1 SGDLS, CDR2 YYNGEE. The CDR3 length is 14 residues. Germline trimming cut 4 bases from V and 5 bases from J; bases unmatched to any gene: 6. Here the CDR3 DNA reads TGTGCCAGCAGCATTAGCGGGGGTCTGGAGACCCAGTACTTC. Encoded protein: CASSISGGLETQYF.

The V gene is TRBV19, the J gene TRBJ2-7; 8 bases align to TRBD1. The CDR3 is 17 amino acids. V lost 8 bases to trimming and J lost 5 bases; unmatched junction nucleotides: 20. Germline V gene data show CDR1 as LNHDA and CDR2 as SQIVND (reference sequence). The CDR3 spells CASSNGQGPPYRDEQYF. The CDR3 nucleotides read TGTGCCAGTTCAAACGGACAGGGACCACCCTATCGGGACGAGCAGTACTTC.

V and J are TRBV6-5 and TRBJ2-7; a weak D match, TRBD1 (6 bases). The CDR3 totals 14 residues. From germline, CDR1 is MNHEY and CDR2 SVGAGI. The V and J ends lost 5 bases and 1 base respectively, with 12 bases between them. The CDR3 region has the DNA TGTGCCAGCAGTCAACAGGGCCAGTCCTACGAGCAGTACTTC. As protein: CASSQQGQSYEQYF.

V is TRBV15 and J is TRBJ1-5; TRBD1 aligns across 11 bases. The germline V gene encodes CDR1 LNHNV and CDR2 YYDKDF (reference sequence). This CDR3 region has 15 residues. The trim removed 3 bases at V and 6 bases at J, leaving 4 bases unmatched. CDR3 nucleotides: TGTGCCACCAGCAGGGGGACAGGGGGGACTCAGCCCCAGCATTTT. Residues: CATSRGTGGTQPQHF.

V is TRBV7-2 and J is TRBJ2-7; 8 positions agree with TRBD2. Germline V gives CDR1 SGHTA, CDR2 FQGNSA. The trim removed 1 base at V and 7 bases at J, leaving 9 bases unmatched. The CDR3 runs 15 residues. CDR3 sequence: CASSLDRAGAREQYF. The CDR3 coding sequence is TGTGCCAGCAGCTTAGATCGAGCGGGGGCGAGGGAGCAGTACTTC.

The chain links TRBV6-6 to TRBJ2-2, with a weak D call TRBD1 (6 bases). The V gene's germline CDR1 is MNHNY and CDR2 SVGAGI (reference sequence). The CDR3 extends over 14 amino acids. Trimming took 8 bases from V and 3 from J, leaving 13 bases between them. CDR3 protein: CASVQGTYTGELFF. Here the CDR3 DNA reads TGTGCCAGCGTGCAGGGGACGTACACCGGGGAGCTGTTTTTT.

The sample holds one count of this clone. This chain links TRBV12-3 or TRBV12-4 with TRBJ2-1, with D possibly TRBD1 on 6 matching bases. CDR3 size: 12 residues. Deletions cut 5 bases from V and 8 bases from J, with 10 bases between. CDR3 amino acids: CASSPGQHEQFF. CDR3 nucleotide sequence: TGTGCCAGCAGTCCCGGACAGCATGAGCAGTTCTTC.

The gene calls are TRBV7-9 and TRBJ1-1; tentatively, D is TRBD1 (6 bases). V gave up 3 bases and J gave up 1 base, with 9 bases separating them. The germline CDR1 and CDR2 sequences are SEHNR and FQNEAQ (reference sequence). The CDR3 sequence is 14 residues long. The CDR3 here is CASSFGTPNTEAFF. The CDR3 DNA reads TGTGCCAGCAGCTTTGGGACACCGAACACTGAAGCTTTCTTT.

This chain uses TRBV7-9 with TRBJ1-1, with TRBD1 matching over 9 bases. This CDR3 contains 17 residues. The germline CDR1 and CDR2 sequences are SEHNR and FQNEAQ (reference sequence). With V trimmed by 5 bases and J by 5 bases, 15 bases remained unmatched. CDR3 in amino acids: CASSEDSGTGTETEAFF. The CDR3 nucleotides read TGTGCCAGCAGCGAAGACTCCGGGACAGGGACGGAAACTGAAGCTTTCTTT. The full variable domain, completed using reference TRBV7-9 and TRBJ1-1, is DTGVSQNPRHKITKRGQNVTFRCDPISEHNRLYWYRQTLGQGPEFLTYFQNEAQLEKSRLLSDRFSAERPKGSFSTLEIQRTEQGDSAMYLCASSEDSGTGTETEAFFGQGTRLTVV.